This TCR beta chain was recovered during a study of CD8 T cells in Susac syndrome. Reverse transcription of about 0.5 to 1 ug RNA used random hexamers. Across 54 Vbeta and 13 Jbeta, immunoSEQ multiplex PCR amplified TCR beta CDR3. TCRdb ran MiXCR on the immunoSEQ multiplex PCR reads and lists one entry per CDR3 protein. The sample records around 150,000 distinct CDR3 sequences, roughly 94% being singletons. This CDR3 comprises 15 residues. Germline values: CDR1 KGHSH, CDR2 LQKENI. V was shortened by 2 bases and J by 3 bases, with 13 bases between the two germline ends. Study-level points and caveats: It was acknowledged by the study that relatively few individuals were included in its TCR sequencing and HLA analysis.

A remark on this clonotype: What it binds is not known.

The sequencing input was CD4+ T cells from PBMCs. The chain joins TRBV18 to TRBJ1-1, with D possibly being TRBD1 (5 bases). The receptor's source is a human donor with Susac syndrome. The CDR3 loop reads CASSPEQGLDTEAFF. As DNA, the CDR3 is TGTGCCAGCTCACCAGAGCAGGGATTGGACACTGAAGCTTTCTTT.